This section outlines one T cell receptor beta chain sequence together with its context. Described treatment: randomized to nivolumab then ipilimumab (arm A) or the reverse (arm B). These data originate in a study of sequential checkpoint blockade in melanoma. In the study overall: Both treatment sequences were followed by maintenance nivolumab.

Data came from immunoSEQ multiplex PCR; TCRdb stores just in-frame clones and leaves some out. The sample lists about 5,100 clones; about 30% were seen once. The CDR3 contains 14 residues. CDR1 and CDR2 from the germline V gene are SGDLS and YYNGEE. The V end lost 4 bases, the J end lost 1 base, and 8 bases lay between the germline ends. The receptor was derived from a human donor with melanoma. Sequenced here: tumor tissue (inferred from file names), sampled from a patient given nivolumab and ipilimumab in sequence. V is TRBV9 and J is TRBJ2-2; D is unclear. The CDR3 DNA reads TGTGCCAGCAGCCATCAGGTGAACACCGGGGAGCTGTTTTTT. Amino acids: CASSHQVNTGELFF.